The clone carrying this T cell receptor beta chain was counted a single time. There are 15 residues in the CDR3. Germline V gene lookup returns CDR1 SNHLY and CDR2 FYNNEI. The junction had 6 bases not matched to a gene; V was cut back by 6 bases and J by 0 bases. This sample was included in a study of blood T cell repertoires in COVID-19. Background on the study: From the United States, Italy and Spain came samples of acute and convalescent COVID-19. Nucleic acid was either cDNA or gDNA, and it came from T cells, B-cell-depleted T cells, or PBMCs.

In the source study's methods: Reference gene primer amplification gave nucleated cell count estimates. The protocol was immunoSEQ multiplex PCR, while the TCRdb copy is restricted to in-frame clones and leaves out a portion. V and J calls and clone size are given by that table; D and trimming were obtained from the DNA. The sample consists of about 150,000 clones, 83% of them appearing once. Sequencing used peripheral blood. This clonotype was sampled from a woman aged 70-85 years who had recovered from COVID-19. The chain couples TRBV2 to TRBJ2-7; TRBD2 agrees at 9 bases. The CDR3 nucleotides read TGTGCCAGCAGGCGGGGGGGGGAGACCTCCTACGAGCAGTACTTC. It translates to CASRRGGETSYEQYF.